A single T cell receptor beta chain is shown here with its context. This sample stems from a study of blood T cell repertoires in COVID-19. The wider study: Whether acute or convalescent, the COVID-19 samples came from the United States, Italy and Spain. T cells, B-cell-depleted T cells, or PBMCs supplied cDNA or gDNA.

Original analysis: Amplification of reference gene primers provided the estimated nucleated cell counts. TCRdb's table, derived via immunoSEQ multiplex PCR, lists solely in-frame clones and lacks some. Clonal size and the V and J genes are those of that table, whereas D and trimming came from the DNA. The data show about 130,000 clones, with around four fifths seen just once and around 5.5% held by the top ten. The receptor comes from a man in his 60s with acute or convalescent COVID-19. Sample: peripheral blood.

This CDR3 reads CAISGTSGSSYNEQFF. The CDR3 DNA reads TGTGCCATCAGTGGGACTAGCGGGAGCTCCTACAATGAGCAGTTCTTC. The chain carries TRBV10-3 and TRBJ2-1; 13 nucleotides line up with TRBD2. Trimming cost V 4 bases and J 0 bases; bases outside gene matches: 0. This CDR3 contains 16 residues. Germline V CDR1 and CDR2: ENHRY, SYGVKD.